These T cell receptor beta chains were read from a single sample in a study of metastatic and nonmetastatic thyroid tumors. TCRdb reprocessed the PCR reads using MiXCR. The sample has 15,000 to 20,000 clones, approximately 24% seen once. Sequenced material: tumor tissue. The receptor source for this set is a female donor with papillary thyroid cancer or a benign thyroid nodule (not recorded which). Some clones in this sample may be carry-over from other donors' samples. Both conserved end residues are part of each CDR3. A D gene is named only where the DNA matches it firmly. The size entry is marked missing in some rows and otherwise reads once, few, many or a size class.

abundance	j_gene	d_gene	len	v_gene	CDR3aa	CDR3nt
many	TRBJ2-7	TRBD1	15	TRBV6-1	CASSISGTGWDEQYF	TGTGCCAGCAGCATATCCGGGACAGGGTGGGACGAGCAGTACTTC
once	TRBJ2-7	TRBD1	12	TRBV20-1	CSAATGAGEQYF	TGCAGTGCTGCCACAGGGGCCGGGGAGCAGTACTTC
few	TRBJ2-7	TRBD1	15	TRBV6-2/TRBV6-3	CASTSSGGGSYEQYF	TGTGCCAGCACCAGCTCAGGGGGCGGTTCCTACGAGCAGTACTTC
many	TRBJ2-5	TRBD2	16	TRBV5-5	CASSWAGTTEGETQYF	TGTGCCAGCAGCTGGGCCGGGACTACGGAAGGGGAGACCCAGTACTTC
NA	TRBJ2-7	TRBD2	16	TRBV11-3	CASSPRGQRDAYEQYF	TGTGCCAGCAGCCCACGAGGGCAGCGGGACGCCTACGAGCAGTACTTC
few	TRBJ2-3	NA	15	TRBV6-2/TRBV6-3	CASSPRAVLTDTQYF	TGTGCCAGCAGTCCCCGAGCGGTATTGACAGATACGCAGTATTTT
many	TRBJ2-7	TRBD1	16	TRBV4-1	CASSQAGTGAHYEQYF	TGCGCCAGCAGCCAAGCAGGGACAGGTGCTCACTACGAGCAGTACTTC
many	TRBJ2-7	TRBD1	15	TRBV19	CASSFPGQGLYEQYF	TGTGCCAGTAGCTTTCCGGGACAGGGCCTCTACGAGCAGTACTTC
medium-sized	TRBJ1-1	TRBD1	13	TRBV19	CASIDRGPTEAFF	TGTGCCAGTATCGACAGGGGGCCGACTGAAGCTTTCTTT
NA	TRBJ2-3	NA	14	TRBV18	CASSPTSSTDTQYF	TGTGCCAGCTCACCGACCTCTAGCACAGATACGCAGTATTTT
many	TRBJ2-7	TRBD1	14	TRBV5-1	CASSPQGALREQYF	TGCGCCAGCAGCCCTCAGGGGGCGCTACGGGAGCAGTACTTC
NA	TRBJ2-1	NA	17	TRBV5-1	CASSPLTGGPLGNEQFF	TGCGCCAGCAGCCCCCTAACGGGTGGTCCGCTCGGTAATGAGCAGTTCTTC
NA	TRBJ2-7	TRBD1	14	TRBV20-1	CSASSEQGLYEQYF	TGCAGTGCTAGTTCCGAACAGGGGCTTTACGAGCAGTACTTC
NA	TRBJ2-7	NA	14	TRBV11-2	CASSFSGITYEQYF	TGTGCCAGCAGCTTTTCCGGGATCACCTACGAGCAGTACTTC
few	TRBJ2-7	TRBD2	14	TRBV6-1	CASKGSGGPYEQYF	TGTGCCAGCAAGGGTTCGGGAGGTCCCTACGAGCAGTACTTC
few	TRBJ1-5	TRBD1	16	TRBV27	CASRLTGFAGNQPQHF	TGTGCCAGCAGGCTGACAGGGTTCGCGGGCAATCAGCCCCAGCATTTT
medium-sized	TRBJ1-1	NA	12	TRBV5-1	CASRGAETEAFF	TGCGCCAGCAGAGGAGCCGAGACTGAAGCTTTCTTT
few	TRBJ2-3	NA	11	TRBV9	CTSSVEDTQYF	TGTACCAGCAGCGTAGAAGATACGCAGTATTTT
many	TRBJ2-6	NA	17	TRBV12-3/TRBV12-4	CASRPSGGGFWANVLTF	TGCGCCAGCAGACCGTCCGGAGGGGGCTTCTGGGCCAACGTCCTGACTTTC
NA	TRBJ1-5	TRBD1	15	TRBV7-4	CASSLEQGISLPQHF	TGTGCCAGCAGCTTAGAACAGGGGATTAGTCTGCCCCAGCATTTT
many	TRBJ2-1	TRBD2	15	TRBV5-1	CASSLPSGRGDEQFF	TGCGCCAGCAGCTTGCCTAGCGGGAGAGGGGATGAGCAGTTCTTC
many	TRBJ1-2	NA	13	TRBV5-6	CASSMGQNYGYTF	TGTGCCAGCAGCATGGGACAAAACTATGGCTACACCTTC
few	TRBJ2-1	NA	12	TRBV30	CAWSVVNSMQFF	TGTGCCTGGAGTGTTGTGAACAGTATGCAGTTCTTC
many	TRBJ1-2	TRBD1	14	TRBV28	CASSLRGTGGGYTF	TGTGCCAGCAGTTTACGGGGGACAGGGGGAGGCTACACCTTC
NA	TRBJ2-5	TRBD2	16	TRBV6-2/TRBV6-3	CASSYSRRLAGETQYF	TGTGCCAGCAGTTACTCGAGAAGACTAGCGGGAGAGACCCAGTACTTC
NA	TRBJ1-5	NA	12	TRBV15	CATSRVTQPQHF	TGTGCCACCAGCAGAGTGACTCAGCCCCAGCATTTT
NA	TRBJ2-7	NA	14	TRBV19	CASSMGHCTYEQYF	TGTGCCAGTAGTATGGGCCACTGTACCTACGAGCAGTACTTC
many	TRBJ2-7	NA	15	TRBV4-1	CASSPWMGSSYEQYF	TGCGCCAGCAGCCCCTGGATGGGGAGCTCCTACGAGCAGTACTTC
NA	TRBJ2-1	NA	18	TRBV28	CASSPRRLRGIKNNEQFF	TGTGCCAGCAGTCCTCGGCGCCTCAGGGGAATAAAAAACAATGAGCAGTTCTTC
few	TRBJ2-7	NA	13	TRBV10-1	CASSFSSADEQYF	TGCGCCAGCAGCTTCTCTAGCGCGGACGAGCAGTACTTC
few	TRBJ1-2	NA	15	TRBV28	CASSPTRGENYGYTF	TGTGCCAGCAGCCCTACTCGGGGGGAGAACTATGGCTACACATTC
few	TRBJ2-7	TRBD2	16	TRBV27	CASSYSGSHSVYEQYF	TGTGCCAGCAGCTATAGCGGGAGCCACTCTGTATACGAGCAGTACTTC
few	TRBJ1-1	TRBD1	13	TRBV28	CASSLTGTPEAFF	TGTGCCAGCAGTTTGACAGGGACCCCTGAAGCTTTCTTT
once	TRBJ2-1	TRBD2	16	TRBV13	CASSPWTSGTNNEQFF	TGTGCCAGCAGCCCCTGGACTAGCGGGACGAACAATGAGCAGTTCTTC
NA	TRBJ1-1	NA	20	TRBV12-5	CASGAPSYRRGAGRYTEAFF	TGTGCTAGTGGTGCCCCATCGTACAGGAGGGGAGCGGGGAGGTACACTGAAGCTTTCTTT
many	TRBJ2-3	NA	14	TRBV3-1	CASSQDVNTDTQYF	TGTGCCAGCAGCCAAGACGTGAACACAGATACGCAGTATTTT
few	TRBJ1-1	NA	10	TRBV2	CASSLGEAFF	TGTGCCAGCAGTCTTGGTGAAGCTTTCTTT
few	TRBJ2-3	TRBD1	15	TRBV6-5	CASSSGQGAGDTQYF	TGTGCCAGCAGTTCGGGACAGGGGGCAGGAGATACGCAGTATTTT
once	TRBJ2-3	TRBD2	16	TRBV20-1	CSARVEGREGTDTQYF	TGCAGTGCTAGAGTTGAAGGGAGGGAGGGCACAGATACGCAGTATTTT
few	TRBJ2-5	NA	13	TRBV19	CASSVTSCRSQYF	TGTGCCAGTAGTGTAACTAGTTGTCGGTCCCAGTACTTC
NA	TRBJ2-7	NA	17	TRBV4-2	CASSQGRGRASSYEQYF	TGTGCCAGCAGCCAAGGGAGAGGAAGGGCCAGCTCCTACGAGCAGTACTTC
many	TRBJ2-7	NA	14	TRBV5-4	CASSLGAKTYEQYF	TGTGCCAGCAGCTTGGGCGCGAAAACCTACGAGCAGTACTTC
medium-sized	TRBJ1-1	TRBD1	15	TRBV2	CASRPNRGLYTEAFF	TGTGCCAGCAGACCCAACAGGGGGTTGTACACTGAAGCTTTCTTT
many	TRBJ2-1	NA	12	TRBV20-1	CSARERGNEQFF	TGCAGTGCTAGAGAGCGGGGCAATGAGCAGTTCTTC
NA	TRBJ1-6	TRBD1	15	TRBV7-2	CASSPRDRDNSPLHF	TGTGCCAGCAGCCCACGGGACAGGGATAATTCACCCCTCCACTTT
NA	TRBJ2-3	NA	15	TRBV7-8	CASSLVIGGKDTQYF	TGTGCCAGCAGCTTAGTAATCGGGGGAAAGGATACTCAGTATTTT
many	TRBJ2-2	TRBD1	15	TRBV3-1	CASSLGTGSTGELFF	TGTGCCAGCAGCCTAGGGACAGGCTCCACCGGGGAGCTGTTTTTT
many	TRBJ1-1	NA	13	TRBV2	CATSKGGATEAFF	TGTGCCACCTCCAAAGGGGGGGCCACTGAAGCTTTCTTT
many	TRBJ2-7	TRBD1	15	TRBV6-1	CASKIGTGAIYEQYF	TGTGCCAGCAAAATCGGGACAGGGGCTATCTACGAGCAGTACTTC
medium-sized	TRBJ2-7	TRBD1	13	TRBV7-7	CASSLGTGDEQYF	TGTGCTAGCAGCTTAGGGACAGGGGACGAGCAGTACTTC
few	TRBJ2-1	TRBD1	15	TRBV6-1	CASSRVTGSYNEQFF	TGTGCCAGCAGTCGCGTGACAGGGTCCTACAATGAGCAGTTCTTC
medium-sized	TRBJ2-3	TRBD1	13	TRBV30	CAYRQGARYTQYF	TGTGCCTATCGACAGGGGGCAAGATATACGCAGTATTTT
few	TRBJ2-2	NA	13	TRBV2	CASKGQNTGELFF	TGTGCCAGCAAAGGACAGAACACCGGGGAGCTGTTTTTT
NA	TRBJ2-7	NA	13	TRBV20-1	CSAREAGVYEQCF	TGCAGTGCTAGAGAGGCAGGGGTATACGAGCAGTGCTTC